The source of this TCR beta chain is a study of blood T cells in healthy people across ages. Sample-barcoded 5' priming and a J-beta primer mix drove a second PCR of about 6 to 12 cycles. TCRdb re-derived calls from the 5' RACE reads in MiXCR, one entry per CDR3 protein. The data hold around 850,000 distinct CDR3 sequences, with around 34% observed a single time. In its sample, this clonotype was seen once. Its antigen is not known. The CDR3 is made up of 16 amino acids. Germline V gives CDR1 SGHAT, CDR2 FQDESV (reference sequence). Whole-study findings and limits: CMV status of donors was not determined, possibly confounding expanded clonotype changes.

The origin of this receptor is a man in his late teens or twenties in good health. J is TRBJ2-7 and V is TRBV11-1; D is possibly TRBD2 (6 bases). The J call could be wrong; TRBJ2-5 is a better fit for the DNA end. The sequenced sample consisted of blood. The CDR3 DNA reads TGTGCCAGCAGCTTAGCTCGCGGGATATTAAAAGAGACCCAGTACTTC. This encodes CASSLARGILKETQYF.